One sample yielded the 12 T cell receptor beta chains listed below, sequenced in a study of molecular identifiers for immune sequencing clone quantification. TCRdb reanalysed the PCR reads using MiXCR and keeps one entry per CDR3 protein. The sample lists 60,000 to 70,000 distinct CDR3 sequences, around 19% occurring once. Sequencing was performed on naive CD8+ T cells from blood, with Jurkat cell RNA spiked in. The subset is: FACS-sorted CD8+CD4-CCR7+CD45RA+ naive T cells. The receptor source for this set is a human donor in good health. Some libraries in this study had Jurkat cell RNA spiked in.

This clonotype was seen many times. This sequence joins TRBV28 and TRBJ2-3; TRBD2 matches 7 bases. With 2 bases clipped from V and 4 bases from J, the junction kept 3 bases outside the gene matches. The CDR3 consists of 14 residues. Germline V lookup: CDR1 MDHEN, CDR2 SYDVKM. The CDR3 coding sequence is TGTGCCAGCAGTTTAGGGGGGGGGGCAGATACGCAGTATTTT. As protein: CASSLGGGADTQYF.

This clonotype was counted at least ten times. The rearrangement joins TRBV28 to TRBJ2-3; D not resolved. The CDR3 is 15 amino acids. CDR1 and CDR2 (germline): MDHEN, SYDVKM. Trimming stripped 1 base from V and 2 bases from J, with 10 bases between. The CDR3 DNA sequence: TGTGCCAGCAGTTTATCTCAGGTACACACAGATACGCAGTATTTT. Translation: CASSLSQVHTDTQYF.

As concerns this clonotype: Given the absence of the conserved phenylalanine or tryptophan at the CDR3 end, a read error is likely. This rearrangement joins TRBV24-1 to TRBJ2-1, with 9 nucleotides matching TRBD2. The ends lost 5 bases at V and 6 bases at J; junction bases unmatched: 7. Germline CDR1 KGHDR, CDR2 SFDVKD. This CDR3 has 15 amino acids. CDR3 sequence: CATSAVAGAPNEQFL. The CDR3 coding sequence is TGTGCCACCAGTGCAGTAGCGGGAGCACCCAATGAGCAGTTCCTC.

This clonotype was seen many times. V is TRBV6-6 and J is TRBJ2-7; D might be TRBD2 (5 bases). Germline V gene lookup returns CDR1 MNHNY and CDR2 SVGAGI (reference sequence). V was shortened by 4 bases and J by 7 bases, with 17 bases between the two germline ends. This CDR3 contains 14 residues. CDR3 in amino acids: CASSSGLYASEQYF. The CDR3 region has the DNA TGTGCCAGCAGTTCCGGACTGTACGCGTCGGAGCAGTACTTC.

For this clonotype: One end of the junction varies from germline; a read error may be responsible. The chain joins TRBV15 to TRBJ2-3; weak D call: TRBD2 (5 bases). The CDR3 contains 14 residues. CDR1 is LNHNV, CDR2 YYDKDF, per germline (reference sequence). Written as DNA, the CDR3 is TGTACCACCAGCAGAGGACGGGGAACAGATACGCAGTATTTT. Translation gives CTTSRGRGTDTQYF. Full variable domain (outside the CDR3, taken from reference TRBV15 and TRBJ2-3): DAMVIQNPRYQVTQFGKPVTLSCSQTLNHNVMYWYQQKSSQAPKLLFHYYDKDFNNEADTPDNFQSRRPNTSFCFLDIRSPGLGDTAMYLCTTSRGRGTDTQYFGPGTRLTVL.

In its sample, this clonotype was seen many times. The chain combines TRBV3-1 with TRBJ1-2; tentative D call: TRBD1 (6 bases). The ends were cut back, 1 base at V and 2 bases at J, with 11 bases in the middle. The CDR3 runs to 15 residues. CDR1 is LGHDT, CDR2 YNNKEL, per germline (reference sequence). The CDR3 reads CASSQGQVLNYGYTF. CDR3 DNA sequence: TGTGCCAGCAGCCAAGGACAGGTTCTGAACTATGGCTACACCTTC. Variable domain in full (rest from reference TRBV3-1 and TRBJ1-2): DTAVSQTPKYLVTQMGNDKSIKCEQNLGHDTMYWYKQDSKKFLKIMFSYNNKELIINETVPNRFSPKSPDKAHLNLHINSLELGDSAVYFCASSQGQVLNYGYTFGSGTRLTVV.

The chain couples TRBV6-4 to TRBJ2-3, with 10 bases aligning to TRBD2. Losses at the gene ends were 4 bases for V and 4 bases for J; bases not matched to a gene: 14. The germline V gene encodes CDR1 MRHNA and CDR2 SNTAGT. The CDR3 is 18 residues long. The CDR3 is CASSGGLAGEAGPDTQYF. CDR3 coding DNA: TGTGCCAGCAGTGGCGGCCTAGCGGGAGAGGCGGGGCCAGATACGCAGTATTTT.

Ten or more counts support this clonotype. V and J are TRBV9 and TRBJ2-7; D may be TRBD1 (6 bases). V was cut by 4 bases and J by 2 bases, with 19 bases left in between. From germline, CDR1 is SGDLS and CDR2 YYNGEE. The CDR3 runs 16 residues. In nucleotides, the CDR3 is TGTGCCAGCAGCCCAGAGGGGGAGTACAGCGCCTACGAGCAGTACTTC. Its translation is CASSPEGEYSAYEQYF.

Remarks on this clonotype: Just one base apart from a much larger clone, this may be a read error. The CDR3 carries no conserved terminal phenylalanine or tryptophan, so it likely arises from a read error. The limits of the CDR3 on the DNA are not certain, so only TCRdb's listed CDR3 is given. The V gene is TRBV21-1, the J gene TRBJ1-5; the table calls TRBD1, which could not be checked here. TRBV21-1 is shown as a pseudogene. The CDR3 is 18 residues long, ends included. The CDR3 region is CASSTPRTGGLSNQPQHS.

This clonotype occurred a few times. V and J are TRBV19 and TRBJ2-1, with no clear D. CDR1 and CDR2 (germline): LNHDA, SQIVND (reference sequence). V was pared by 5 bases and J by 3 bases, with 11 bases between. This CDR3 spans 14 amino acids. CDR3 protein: CASSLARNYNEQFF. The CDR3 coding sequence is TGTGCCAGTAGTCTGGCTAGGAACTACAATGAGCAGTTCTTC.

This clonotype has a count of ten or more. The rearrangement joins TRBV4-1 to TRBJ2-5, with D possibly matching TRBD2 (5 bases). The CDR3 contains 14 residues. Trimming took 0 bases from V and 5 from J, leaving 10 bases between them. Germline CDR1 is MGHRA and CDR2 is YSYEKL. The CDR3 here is CASSQDIATETQYF. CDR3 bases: TGCGCCAGCAGCCAAGATATAGCGACGGAGACCCAGTACTTC.

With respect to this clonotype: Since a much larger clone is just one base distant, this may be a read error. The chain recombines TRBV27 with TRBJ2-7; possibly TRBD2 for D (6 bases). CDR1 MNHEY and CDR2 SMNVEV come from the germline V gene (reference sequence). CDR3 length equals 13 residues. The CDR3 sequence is CAGSLSGAYEQYF. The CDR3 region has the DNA TGTGCCGGCAGTTTATCGGGAGCCTACGAGCAGTACTTC.